Presented here are 26 T cell receptor beta chains from one specimen sequenced in a study of blood T cell repertoires in COVID-19. Sequencing was performed with immunoSEQ multiplex PCR; in TCRdb, only in-frame clones are kept and a portion is missing. The table has some 91,000 clones, 75% to 90% seen once. The sequenced sample consisted of peripheral blood. The receptors shown here come from a human donor in a cohort sampled during active COVID-19.

The count of this clone is one. The DNA of the CDR3 is TGTGCCAGCAGTGCCGGACAGGGGCTGAATTCACCCCTCCACTTT. Translated, it gives CASSAGQGLNSPLHF. V and J are TRBV6-4 and TRBJ1-6; 9 bases map to TRBD1. This CDR3 is 15 amino acids long. Germline loops: CDR1 MRHNA, CDR2 SNTAGT. J lost 7 bases, V lost 4 bases, and 5 bases had no gene match.

J is TRBJ2-6 and V is TRBV5-6, with D possibly TRBD1 on 5 matching bases. Germline CDR1 reads SGHDT; CDR2 reads YYEEEE. V was pared by 4 bases and J by 0 bases, with 8 bases between. CDR3 length: 15 amino acids. The CDR3 is CASSQGDSGANVLTF. The DNA for the CDR3 is TGTGCCAGCAGCCAAGGGGACTCTGGGGCCAACGTCCTGACTTTC.

The V gene is TRBV6-2 or TRBV6-3, the J gene TRBJ1-1; a weak D match, TRBD1 (6 bases). Germline loops: CDR1 MNHEY, CDR2 SVGEGT. The V end lost 7 bases, the J end lost 6 bases, and 24 bases lay between the germline ends. This CDR3 region has 16 residues. The CDR3 DNA reads TGTGCCAGCACCCCAACCGGGGGGCGCAGGATCGCTGAAGCTTTCTTT. Its translation: CASTPTGGRRIAEAFF.

V gene TRBV5-1 combines with J gene TRBJ2-2; 8 positions match TRBD1. Germline trimming cut 4 bases from V and 6 bases from J; bases unmatched to any gene: 11. The CDR3 is 16 residues long. Per the germline V gene, CDR1 is SGHRS and CDR2 is YFSETQ. CDR3 bases: TGCGCCAGCAGCCCTACACCGGGACAGGAGTCCGGGGAGCTGTTTTTT. Translating it yields CASSPTPGQESGELFF.

The chain employs TRBV20-1 and TRBJ2-5; 11 nucleotides match TRBD2. Germline values: CDR1 DFQATT, CDR2 SNEGSKA (reference sequence). The CDR3 spans 14 residues. V dropped 3 bases and J dropped 5; count of bases not matched to a gene: 5. The CDR3 region has the DNA TGCAGTGCTAGTGTAGCGGGAGGGAGGGAGACCCAGTACTTC. Its protein is CSASVAGGRETQYF.

V is TRBV2 and J is TRBJ2-4, with D unresolved. The germline V gene has CDR1 SNHLY and CDR2 FYNNEI. V dropped 4 bases and J dropped 6 bases, with 16 bases sitting between them. This CDR3 is built from 15 residues. Here the CDR3 reads CASSGDFQNGNIQYF. The DNA of the CDR3 is TGTGCCAGCAGTGGAGACTTCCAGAATGGAAACATTCAGTACTTC.

This clone was counted between two and nine times. V usage is TRBV30 and J usage is TRBJ2-1; unclear D gene. Trimming left V 3 bases short and J 5 bases short, with 11 bases between. From germline, CDR1 is GTSNPN and CDR2 SVGIG (reference sequence). The CDR3 is 13 residues long. CDR3 DNA: TGTGCCTGGAGGGTCGGTAGCAACAATGAGCAGTTCTTC. It encodes CAWRVGSNNEQFF.

The chain is built from TRBV5-1 and TRBJ1-3; D gene ambiguous. This CDR3 region has 15 residues. The germline V gene encodes CDR1 SGHRS and CDR2 YFSETQ. V was cut by 2 bases and J by 0 bases, with 9 bases left in between. CDR3 in DNA: TGCGCCAGCAGCTTTGGTGAGAGCTCTGGAAACACCATATATTTT. It is translated as CASSFGESSGNTIYF. The whole variable domain, filled in from reference TRBV5-1 and TRBJ1-3, reads KAGVTQTPRYLIKTRGQQVTLSCSPISGHRSVSWYQQTPGQGLQFLFEYFSETQRNKGNFPGRFSGRQFSNSRSEMNVSTLELGDSALYLCASSFGESSGNTIYFGEGSWLTVV.

The chain has TRBV2 and TRBJ2-1; 8 bases map to TRBD1. V was pared by 6 bases and J by 5 bases, with 9 bases of the junction left unmatched. This CDR3 is built from 15 residues. Germline lookup yields CDR1 SNHLY and CDR2 FYNNEI. The CDR3 reads CASRPGTGLDNEQFF. As DNA, the CDR3 is TGTGCCAGCAGGCCCGGGACAGGTCTGGACAATGAGCAGTTCTTC. Complete variable domain (other parts from reference TRBV2 and TRBJ2-1): EPEVTQTPSHQVTQMGQEVILRCVPISNHLYFYWYRQILGQKVEFLVSFYNNEISEKSEIFDDQFSVERPDGSNFTLKIRSTKLEDSAMYFCASRPGTGLDNEQFFGPGTRLTVL.

The chain uses TRBV5-1 and TRBJ2-5; tentative D call: TRBD1 (5 bases). CDR1 and CDR2 (germline): SGHRS, YFSETQ. The CDR3 loop spans 15 amino acids. V was trimmed by 1 base and J by 0 bases, leaving 10 bases between them. The CDR3 nucleotides read TGCGCCAGCAGCTTGTCAGGGCTCAACCAAGAGACCCAGTACTTC. Amino acids: CASSLSGLNQETQYF.

The rearrangement links TRBV6-5 to TRBJ1-1; no firm D call. The germline V gene has CDR1 MNHEY and CDR2 SVGAGI. Deletions cut 2 bases from V and 3 bases from J, with 4 bases between. The CDR3 has 12 residues. The CDR3 loop reads CASSYEDTEAFF. The CDR3 nucleotides are TGTGCCAGCAGTTACGAGGACACTGAAGCTTTCTTT.

This chain joins TRBV7-3 and TRBJ2-3, with TRBD2 identical over 12 bases. V was pared by 5 bases and J by 3 bases, with 6 bases of the junction left unmatched. Germline V gene sequence: CDR1 SGHTA, CDR2 FQGTGA. This CDR3 spans 16 amino acids. The CDR3 region has the DNA TGTGCCAGCAGCGCGTCTAGCGGGGGGGCGACAGATACGCAGTATTTT. Protein: CASSASSGGATDTQYF.

The V and J genes are TRBV5-5 and TRBJ1-4; maybe TRBD1 (5 bases). V gave up 4 bases and J gave up 0 bases, with 10 bases separating them. The CDR3 extends over 15 amino acids. Germline loops: CDR1 SGHKS, CDR2 YYEKEE (reference sequence). The CDR3 reads CASSARVTTNEKLFF. The CDR3 DNA reads as TGTGCCAGCAGCGCCAGGGTGACAACTAATGAAAAACTGTTTTTT.

This chain joins TRBV19 and TRBJ2-5, with D maybe TRBD1 (6 bases). Trimming pared 7 bases from V and 2 bases from J, leaving 17 bases between. Germline CDR1 and CDR2: LNHDA and SQIVND (reference sequence). The length of the CDR3 is 15 residues. The CDR3 is CASTDRTIGQETQYF. DNA for the CDR3: TGTGCCAGTACGGACAGAACCATTGGTCAAGAGACCCAGTACTTC.

The chain has TRBV2 and TRBJ2-2; D possibly corresponds to TRBD1 (7 bases). V lost 5 bases, J lost 5 bases, and 21 bases lay in between. The CDR3 consists of 17 residues. Germline assignment: CDR1 SNHLY and CDR2 FYNNEI. This CDR3 is CASSSQGQGGLTGELFF. CDR3 coding DNA: TGTGCCAGCAGTTCCCAAGGTCAGGGGGGCTTGACCGGGGAGCTGTTTTTT.

The V call is TRBV5-1, the J call TRBJ1-1; the match to TRBD1 covers 10 bases. The junction had 7 bases not matched to a gene; V was cut back by 4 bases and J by 4 bases. The CDR3 has 15 residues. Germline V gene sequence: CDR1 SGHRS, CDR2 YFSETQ. DNA of the CDR3: TGCGCCAGCAGCATCGACAGGGGGCTCGGCACTGAAGCTTTCTTT. Amino acid sequence: CASSIDRGLGTEAFF.

The chain has TRBV7-2 and TRBJ2-1, with 8 bases aligning to TRBD2. CDR1 SGHTA and CDR2 FQGNSA come from the germline V gene. This CDR3 comprises 17 residues. V gave up 1 base and J gave up 5 bases; unmatched junction bases: 10. The CDR3: CASSLVFGGAGNNEQFF. The CDR3 bases are TGTGCCAGCAGCTTAGTTTTCGGGGGGGCCGGTAACAATGAGCAGTTCTTC.

V and J are TRBV7-3 and TRBJ2-1; 7 bases are shared with TRBD2. The CDR3 sequence is 16 residues long. Per germline, CDR1 SGHTA and CDR2 FQGTGA. J was trimmed by 7 bases and V by 3 bases; bases with no gene match: 12. The CDR3 DNA sequence: TGTGCCAGCAGCTTGACCGGGAGGCGCGAAATAAATGAGCAGTTCTTC. It is translated as CASSLTGRREINEQFF.

The chain has TRBV5-1 and TRBJ2-1; 11 bases align to TRBD2. Germline-derived CDR1 and CDR2 are SGHRS and YFSETQ. The CDR3 is 17 amino acids. With V trimmed by 0 bases and J by 8 bases, 10 bases remained unmatched. In DNA, the CDR3 is TGCGCCAGCAGCTTGGTTTCGGGGCTAGCGGGAGGTTATGAGCAGTTCTTC. This encodes CASSLVSGLAGGYEQFF.

The gene calls are TRBV28 and TRBJ1-5; D may be TRBD1 (5 bases). The CDR3 spans 14 residues. Germline CDR1 MDHEN, CDR2 SYDVKM. V was shortened by 7 bases and J by 1 base, with 11 bases between the two germline ends. CDR3 region: CASNGGWSNQPQHF. DNA of the CDR3: TGTGCCAGCAATGGGGGGTGGAGCAATCAGCCCCAGCATTTT.

This chain links TRBV3-1 (or the pseudogene TRBV3-2) with TRBJ2-1; no firm D call. The CDR3 is 16 amino acids. The ends were cut back, 0 bases at V and 3 bases at J, with 12 bases in the middle. The V gene's germline CDR1 is LGHDT and CDR2 YNNKEL (reference sequence). The CDR3 bases are TGTGCCAGCAGCCAAGATGGCTTATTGCTCTACAATGAGCAGTTCTTC. It codes for CASSQDGLLLYNEQFF.

This chain joins TRBV28 and TRBJ2-7, with D perhaps matching TRBD2 (5 bases). V lost 8 bases and J 7 bases, leaving 24 bases between the germline ends. The CDR3 totals 15 residues. The germline V gene has CDR1 MDHEN and CDR2 SYDVKM. This CDR3 is CASPGRAECGREQYF. The CDR3 DNA reads TGTGCCAGCCCCGGTCGGGCCGAATGTGGGAGAGAGCAGTACTTC.

The chain links TRBV6-5 to TRBJ1-3; possibly TRBD1 for D (5 bases). Germline V gene data show CDR1 as MNHEY and CDR2 as SVGAGI. The CDR3 is made up of 13 amino acids. V was clipped by 7 bases and J by 1 base, with 8 bases between them. The DNA for the CDR3 is TGTGCCAGCATCGGACAATCTGGAAACACCATATATTTT. Its translation is CASIGQSGNTIYF.

Concerning this clone itself: One end of the junction varies from germline; a read error may be responsible. The J gene is TRBJ2-4, the V gene TRBV6-6; D remains ambiguous. The CDR3 consists of 11 residues. Per germline, CDR1 MNHNY and CDR2 SVGAGI (reference sequence). CDR3 in DNA: TGTGCCAGCTCTCTGACAAACTTTCAGTACTTC. Encoded protein: CASSLTNFQYF.

The chain links TRBV5-6 to TRBJ2-7; 7 nucleotides line up with TRBD2. This CDR3 is built from 15 residues. Germline V CDR1 and CDR2: SGHDT, YYEEEE. Trimming took 4 bases from V and 0 from J; bases not matched to a gene: 7. CDR3 coding DNA: TGTGCCAGCAGCACTCTCCGGGACTACTCCTACGAGCAGTACTTC. Translating it yields CASSTLRDYSYEQYF.

This rearrangement joins TRBV19 to TRBJ2-7; no definite D call. The CDR3 totals 14 residues. Germline values: CDR1 LNHDA, CDR2 SQIVND (reference sequence). Trimming took 5 bases from V and 2 from J, leaving 13 bases between them. The CDR3 DNA is TGTGCCAGTAGTTCCGTGGTTACAGCCTACGAGCAGTACTTC. Its translation: CASSSVVTAYEQYF.